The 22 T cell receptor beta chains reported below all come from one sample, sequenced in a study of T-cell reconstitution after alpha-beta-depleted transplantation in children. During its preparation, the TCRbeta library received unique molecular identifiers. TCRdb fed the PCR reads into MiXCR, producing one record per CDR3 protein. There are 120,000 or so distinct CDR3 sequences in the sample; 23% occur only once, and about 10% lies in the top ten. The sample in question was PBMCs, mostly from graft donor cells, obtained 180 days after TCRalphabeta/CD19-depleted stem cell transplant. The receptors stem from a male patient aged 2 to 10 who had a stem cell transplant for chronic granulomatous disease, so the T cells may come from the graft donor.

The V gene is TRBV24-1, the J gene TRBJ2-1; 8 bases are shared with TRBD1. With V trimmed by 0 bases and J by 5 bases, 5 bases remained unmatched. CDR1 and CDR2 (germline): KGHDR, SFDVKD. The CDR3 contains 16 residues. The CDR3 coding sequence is TGTGCCACCAGTGATTTGGGACAGGGTTGGAACAATGAGCAGTTCTTC. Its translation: CATSDLGQGWNNEQFF.

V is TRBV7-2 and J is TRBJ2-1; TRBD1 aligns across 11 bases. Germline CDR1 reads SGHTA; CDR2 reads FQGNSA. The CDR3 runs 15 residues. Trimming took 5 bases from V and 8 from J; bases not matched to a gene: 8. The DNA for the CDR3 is TGTGCCAGCAGCCCTAGGGACAGGGGGAGCCATGAGCAGTTCTTC. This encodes CASSPRDRGSHEQFF.

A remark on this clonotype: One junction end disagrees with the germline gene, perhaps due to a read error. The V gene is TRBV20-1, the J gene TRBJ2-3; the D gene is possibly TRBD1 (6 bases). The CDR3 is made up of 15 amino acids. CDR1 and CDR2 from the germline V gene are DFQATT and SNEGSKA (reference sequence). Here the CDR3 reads CSARGGTFVTDTQYF. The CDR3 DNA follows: TGCAGTGCCAGAGGGGGTACCTTTGTCACAGATACGCAGTATTTT.

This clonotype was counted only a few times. Here the CDR3 reads CSARTSGFDNEQFF. The CDR3 region has the DNA TGCAGTGCTAGAACCAGCGGGTTTGACAATGAGCAGTTCTTC. This sequence joins TRBV20-1 and TRBJ2-1; a weak D match, TRBD2 (6 bases). Germline V CDR1 and CDR2: DFQATT, SNEGSKA (reference sequence). This CDR3 contains 14 residues. The V end was cut by 2 bases, the J end by 5 bases, with 13 bases between.

This chain's CDR3 is CSVEPSGISYNEQFF. CDR3 DNA sequence: TGCAGCGTTGAGCCTAGCGGAATTTCCTACAATGAGCAGTTCTTC. The chain employs TRBV29-1 and TRBJ2-1, with 7 nucleotides matching TRBD2. Germline V gene lookup returns CDR1 SQVTM and CDR2 ANQGSEA. Losses at the gene ends were 3 bases for V and 1 base for J; bases not matched to a gene: 6. CDR3 size: 15 residues.

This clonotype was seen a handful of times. CDR3 sequence (DNA): TGTGCCAGCAGTTTAGGGCTAGCAGCAGATACGCAGTATTTT. Its translation: CASSLGLAADTQYF. The V call is TRBV12-3 or TRBV12-4, the J call TRBJ2-3, with D perhaps matching TRBD2 (5 bases). The CDR3 spans 14 residues. V was cut by 1 base and J by 4 bases, with 9 bases left in between.

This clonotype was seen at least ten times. CDR3 in amino acids: CGTRDRGRVSNQPQHF. CDR3 sequence (DNA): TGCGGTACCCGGGACAGGGGCCGAGTTAGCAATCAGCCCCAGCATTTT. The V and J genes are TRBV20-1 and TRBJ1-5; 10 nucleotides agree with TRBD1. The CDR3 is 16 residues long. Germline V gene sequence: CDR1 DFQATT, CDR2 SNEGSKA (reference sequence).

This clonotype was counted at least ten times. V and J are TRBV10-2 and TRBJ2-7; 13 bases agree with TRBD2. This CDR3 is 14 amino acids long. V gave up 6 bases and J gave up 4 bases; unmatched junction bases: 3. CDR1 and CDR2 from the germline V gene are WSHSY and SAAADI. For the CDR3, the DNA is TGCGCCAGCAGGACTAGCGGGAGGAGGTACGAGCAGTACTTC. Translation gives CASRTSGRRYEQYF.

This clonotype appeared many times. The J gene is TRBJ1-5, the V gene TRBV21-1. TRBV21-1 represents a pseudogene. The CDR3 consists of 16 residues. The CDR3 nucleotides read TGTGCCAGCAGCAACCCCGGGCCGGGACTCAAGCAGCCCCAGCATTTT. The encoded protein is CASSNPGPGLKQPQHF.

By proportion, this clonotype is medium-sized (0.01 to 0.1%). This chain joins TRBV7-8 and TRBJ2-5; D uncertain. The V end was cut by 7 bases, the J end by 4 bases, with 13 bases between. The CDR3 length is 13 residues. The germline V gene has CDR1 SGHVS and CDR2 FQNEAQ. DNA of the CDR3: TGTGCCAGCAAAAACCCCTGGCGAGAGACCCAGTACTTC. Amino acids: CASKNPWRETQYF.

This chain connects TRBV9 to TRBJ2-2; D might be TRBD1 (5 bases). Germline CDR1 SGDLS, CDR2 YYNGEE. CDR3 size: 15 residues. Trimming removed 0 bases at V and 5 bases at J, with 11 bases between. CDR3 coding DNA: TGTGCCAGCAGCGTAGAGCAGGGCCGAACCGGGGAGCTGTTTTTT. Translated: CASSVEQGRTGELFF.

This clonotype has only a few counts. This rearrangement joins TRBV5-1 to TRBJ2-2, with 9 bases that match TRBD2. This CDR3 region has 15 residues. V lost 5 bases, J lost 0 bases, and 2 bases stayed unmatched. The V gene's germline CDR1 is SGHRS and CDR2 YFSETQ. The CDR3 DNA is TGCGCCAGCAGTCCTAGCGGGACGAACACCGGGGAGCTGTTTTTT. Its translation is CASSPSGTNTGELFF. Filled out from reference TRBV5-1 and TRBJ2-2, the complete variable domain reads KAGVTQTPRYLIKTRGQQVTLSCSPISGHRSVSWYQQTPGQGLQFLFEYFSETQRNKGNFPGRFSGRQFSNSRSEMNVSTLELGDSALYLCASSPSGTNTGELFFGEGSRLTVL.

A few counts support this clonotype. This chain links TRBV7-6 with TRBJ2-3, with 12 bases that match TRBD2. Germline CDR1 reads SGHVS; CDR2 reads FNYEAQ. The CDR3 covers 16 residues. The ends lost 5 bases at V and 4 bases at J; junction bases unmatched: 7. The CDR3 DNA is TGTGCCAGCAGCCCAAGACTAGCGGGAGTTTCAGATACGCAGTATTTT. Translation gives CASSPRLAGVSDTQYF.

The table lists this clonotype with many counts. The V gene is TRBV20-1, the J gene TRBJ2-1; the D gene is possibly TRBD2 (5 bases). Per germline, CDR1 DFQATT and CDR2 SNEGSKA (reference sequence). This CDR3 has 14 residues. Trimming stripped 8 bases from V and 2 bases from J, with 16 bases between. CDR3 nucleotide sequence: TGCAGTTTCACTTTAAGCGGCCCCTACAATGAGCAGTTCTTC. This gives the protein CSFTLSGPYNEQFF.

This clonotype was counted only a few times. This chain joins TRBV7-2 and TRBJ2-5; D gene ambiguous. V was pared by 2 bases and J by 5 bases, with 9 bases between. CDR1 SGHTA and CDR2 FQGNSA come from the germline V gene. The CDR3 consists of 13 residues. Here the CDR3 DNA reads TGTGCCAGCAGCTTAATAGTCGGGGAGACCCAGTACTTC. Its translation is CASSLIVGETQYF.

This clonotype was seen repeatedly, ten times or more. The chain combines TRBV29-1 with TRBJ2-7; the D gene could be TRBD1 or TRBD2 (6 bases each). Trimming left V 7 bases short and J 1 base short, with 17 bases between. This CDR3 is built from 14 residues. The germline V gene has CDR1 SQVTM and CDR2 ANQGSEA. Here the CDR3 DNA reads TGCAGCGCCGCGGGGCAGGGGCCATCCTACGAGCAGTACTTC. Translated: CSAAGQGPSYEQYF.

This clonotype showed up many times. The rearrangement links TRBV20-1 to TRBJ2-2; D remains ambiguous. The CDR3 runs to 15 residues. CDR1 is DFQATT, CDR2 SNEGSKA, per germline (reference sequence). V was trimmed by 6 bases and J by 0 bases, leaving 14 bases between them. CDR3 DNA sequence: TGCAGTGCCCACCCCATCACAGCGAACACCGGGGAGCTGTTTTTT. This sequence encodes CSAHPITANTGELFF.

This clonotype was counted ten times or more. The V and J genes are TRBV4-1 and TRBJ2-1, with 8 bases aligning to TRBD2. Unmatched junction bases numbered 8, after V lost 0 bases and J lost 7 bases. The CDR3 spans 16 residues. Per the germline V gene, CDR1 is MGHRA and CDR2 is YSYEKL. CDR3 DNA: TGCGCCAGCAGCCAAGACGTCGGGAGGGCCTGGAATGAGCAGTTCTTC. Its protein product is CASSQDVGRAWNEQFF.

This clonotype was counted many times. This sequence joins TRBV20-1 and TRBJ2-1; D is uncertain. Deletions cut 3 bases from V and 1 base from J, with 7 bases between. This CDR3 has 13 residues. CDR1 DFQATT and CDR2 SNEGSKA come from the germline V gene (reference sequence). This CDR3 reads CSASPGSYNEQFF. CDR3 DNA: TGCAGTGCTAGTCCGGGTTCCTACAATGAGCAGTTCTTC.

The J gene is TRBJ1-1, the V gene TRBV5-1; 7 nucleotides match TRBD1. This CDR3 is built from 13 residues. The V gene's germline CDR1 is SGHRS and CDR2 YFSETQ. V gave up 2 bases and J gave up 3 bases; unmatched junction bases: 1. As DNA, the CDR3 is TGCGCCAGCAGCTTACAGGGGCACACTGAAGCTTTCTTT. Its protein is CASSLQGHTEAFF.

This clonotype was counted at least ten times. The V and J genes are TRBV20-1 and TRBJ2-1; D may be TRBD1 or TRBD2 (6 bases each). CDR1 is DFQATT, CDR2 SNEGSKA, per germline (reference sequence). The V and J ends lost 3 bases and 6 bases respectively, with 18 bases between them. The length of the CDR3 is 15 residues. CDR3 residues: CSARALARGVNEQFF. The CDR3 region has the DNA TGCAGTGCTAGGGCCCTAGCGAGGGGGGTCAATGAGCAGTTCTTC.

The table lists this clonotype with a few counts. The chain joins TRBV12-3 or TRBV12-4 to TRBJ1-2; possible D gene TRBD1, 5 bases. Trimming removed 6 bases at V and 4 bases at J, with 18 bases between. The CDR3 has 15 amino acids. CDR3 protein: CASSPNGGFAYGYTF. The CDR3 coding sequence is TGTGCCAGCAGCCCCAACGGGGGTTTTGCCTATGGCTACACCTTC.